These 5 T cell receptor beta chains came from one sample sequenced in a study of shared clonotypes between healthy human individuals. Data came from immunoSEQ multiplex PCR; TCRdb stores just in-frame clones and leaves some out. In the table there are approximately 440,000 clones, more than 70% of which are singletons. Sequencing input: PBMCs. These receptors originate from a woman between 40 and 55 years old in good health. Some clones in this sample may be carry-over from other donors' samples.

With respect to this clone: Being one base from a much bigger clone, this may be a read error. The rearrangement links TRBV27 to TRBJ1-3, with D unresolved. Germline lookup yields CDR1 MNHEY and CDR2 SMNVEV (reference sequence). This CDR3 has 19 residues. V lost 6 bases and J 0 bases, leaving 24 bases between the germline ends. The CDR3, as DNA: TGTGCCAGCAGATATAGATTGGGCCGGCAGGTGAGCTCTGGAAACACCATATATTTT. Its translation is CASRYRLGRQVSSGNTIYF.

This clone was observed at least ten times. This chain connects TRBV11-2 to TRBJ1-4; no firm D call. Germline V gene data show CDR1 as SGHAT and CDR2 as FQNNGV. CDR3 size: 17 residues. V gave up 4 bases and J gave up 7 bases, with 22 bases separating them. Here the CDR3 reads CASSSLRPGLVSEKLFF. DNA of the CDR3: TGTGCCAGCAGCTCCCTAAGGCCAGGCCTAGTTAGTGAAAAACTGTTTTTT. Together with reference TRBV11-2 and TRBJ1-4, the CDR3 gives the full variable domain: EAGVAQSPRYKIIEKRQSVAFWCNPISGHATLYWYQQILGQGPKLLIQFQNNGVVDDSQLPKDRFSAERLKGVDSTLKIQPAKLEDSAVYLCASSSLRPGLVSEKLFFGSGTQLSVL.

The chain employs TRBV7-9 and TRBJ1-1; 7 nucleotides match TRBD1. CDR3 size: 15 residues. V shed 2 bases and J 5 bases; nucleotides not matched to a gene: 8. The V gene's germline CDR1 is SEHNR and CDR2 FQNEAQ (reference sequence). The CDR3 protein is CASSLFGRGETEAFF. The CDR3 coding sequence is TGTGCCAGCAGCTTATTTGGCAGGGGGGAAACTGAAGCTTTCTTT.

The table lists this clone with a few counts. The chain couples TRBV6-1 to TRBJ2-7; D is perhaps TRBD1 (6 bases). Looked up from germline, CDR1 is MNHNS and CDR2 is SASEGT. The CDR3 is made up of 14 amino acids. V was trimmed by 1 base and J by 3 bases, leaving 10 bases between them. The CDR3 reads CASSEGGQIYEQYF. CDR3 nucleotides: TGTGCCAGCAGTGAAGGGGGGCAGATCTACGAGCAGTACTTC.

There are many counts of this clone. This rearrangement joins TRBV19 to TRBJ2-1; no clear D gene. Per the germline V gene, CDR1 is LNHDA and CDR2 is SQIVND (reference sequence). The V end lost 3 bases, the J end lost 6 bases, and 12 bases lay between the germline ends. The CDR3 spans 14 residues. The CDR3 sequence is CASSISTEANEQFF. The CDR3 bases are TGTGCCAGTAGTATTTCGACTGAGGCCAATGAGCAGTTCTTC.